A single sample is the source of the 5 T cell receptor beta chains below, sequenced in a study of CD8 T cells in ankylosing spondylitis. One entry per CDR3 protein results from TCRdb running MiXCR on the 5' RACE reads. This sample has approximately 340,000 distinct CDR3 sequences, with roughly 14% found just once. Sequenced input: blood, either unsorted or a sorted T cell fraction (not recorded which). These receptors all come from a male donor with ankylosing spondylitis or in good health (not recorded which).

In this sample, this clonotype turned up a few times. V gene TRBV20-1 combines with J gene TRBJ2-3; 10 bases align to TRBD2. This CDR3 comprises 13 residues. Unmatched junction bases numbered 6, after V lost 1 base and J lost 11 bases. Germline V gene data show CDR1 as DFQATT and CDR2 as SNEGSKA (reference sequence). CDR3 coding DNA: TGCAGTGCTAGAGTTCCCTCTAGCGGGAGGCAGTATTTT. It translates to CSARVPSSGRQYF.

This CDR3 reads CATSASGRRNEQFF. CDR3 in DNA: TGTGCCACCTCAGCTAGCGGGAGAAGGAATGAGCAGTTCTTC. This sequence joins TRBV24-1 and TRBJ2-1; 10 bases fit TRBD2. The V gene end was trimmed by 9 bases and the J gene end by 7 bases; junction bases not matched to a gene: 8. Germline V gene sequence: CDR1 KGHDR, CDR2 SFDVKD. This CDR3 has 14 residues.

V usage is TRBV5-1 and J usage is TRBJ2-2, with TRBD2 as a possible D gene (6 bases). V dropped 2 bases and J dropped 3 bases, with 14 bases sitting between them. The CDR3 is made up of 16 amino acids. The V gene's germline CDR1 is SGHRS and CDR2 YFSETQ. DNA of the CDR3: TGCGCCAGCAGCTTACCAGCCAGCGGGTACACCGGGGAGCTGTTTTTT. This codes for CASSLPASGYTGELFF.

This clonotype was seen once. This chain joins TRBV19 and TRBJ2-6; D remains unclear. The CDR3 spans 15 residues. Germline V gene data show CDR1 as LNHDA and CDR2 as SQIVND (reference sequence). The V end was cut by 8 bases, the J end by 0 bases, with 11 bases between. The CDR3 protein is CASDASSSGANVLTF. As DNA, the CDR3 is TGTGCCAGTGACGCTTCTAGCTCTGGGGCCAACGTCCTGACTTTC.

This clonotype has a handful of counts. The chain joins TRBV18 to TRBJ2-2; D possibly matches TRBD1 or TRBD2 (7 bases each). Trimming cost V 3 bases and J 5 bases, with 16 bases left between them. CDR3 length: 16 residues. Germline-derived CDR1 and CDR2 are KGHSH and LQKENI. The CDR3 reads CASSPRGGGETGELFF. CDR3 in DNA: TGTGCCAGCTCACCCCGGGGAGGGGGCGAGACCGGGGAGCTGTTTTTT.